This TCR beta chain emerged from a study of neoadjuvant anti-PD-1 for oral cavity cancer. About the research overall: Non-progressing patients received a fourth nivolumab dose near day 43, then surgery on days 50-56.

TCRdb's copy holds only in-frame clones and misses some; the assay was immunoSEQ multiplex PCR. This table holds about 37,000 clones, around 38% found once. This CDR3 is 14 amino acids long. CDR1 and CDR2 (germline): LNHNV, YYDKDF (reference sequence). The V gene lost 3 bases and the J gene lost 9 bases, with 14 bases spanning the gap. Time point noted: after neoadjuvant nivolumab, at surgical resection. Specimen: tumor tissue, collected after nivolumab (anti-PD-1) treatment. This chain joins TRBV15 and TRBJ1-4; possibly TRBD1 for D (6 bases). The clonotype originates from a person between 35 and 79 years old with oral cavity squamous cell carcinoma. CDR3 loop: CATSRGADGKKLFF. The CDR3 DNA is TGTGCCACCAGCAGGGGGGCGGATGGGAAAAAACTGTTTTTT.